Included here is one TCR beta chain sequence, with context. The antigen remains unidentified. This record comes from a study of response to subunit inactivated influenza vaccine. Regarding the study as a whole: There was a suggestion from the authors that each seasonal influenza vaccination recruits few new T cells.

The germline CDR1 and CDR2 sequences are SEHNR and FQNEAQ (reference sequence). Trimming removed 6 bases at V and 4 bases at J, with 15 bases between. The CDR3 runs 15 residues. TCRdb processed the RT-PCR reads anew with MiXCR; each CDR3 protein has one entry. The table shows 860,000 or so distinct CDR3 sequences, with around 20% occurring only once. The rearrangement uses TRBV7-9 and TRBJ2-2; no reliable D call. The TCR comes from a man aged 45-60 years who received an inactivated influenza vaccine. The sample in question was PBMCs from blood, obtained about 5 days after vaccination. The CDR3 loop is CASSPTMDSTGELFF. CDR3 nucleotide sequence: TGTGCCAGCAGTCCCACGATGGATAGCACCGGGGAGCTGTTTTTT.